The entry below describes one TCR beta chain. Its matching antigen is unknown. This entry belongs to a study of cytomegalovirus exposure and HLA in healthy donors. Regarding the study as a whole: The authors later linked a missense DCLRE1C variant to TCR beta V- and J-gene trimming.

60 Vbeta and 13 Jbeta primers were used in PCR. Data came from immunoSEQ multiplex PCR; TCRdb stores just in-frame clones and leaves some out. The repertoire consists of about 180,000 clones, with around 84% occurring once and the leading ten covering around 1.2%. Material: PBMCs. The clonotype was recovered from a girl aged 2-10 years in good health and CMV-seropositive.

The CDR3 sequence: CASSSARGTGNTIYF. In DNA, the CDR3 is TGTGCCAGCAGCTCAGCTCGGGGGACTGGAAACACCATATATTTT. This chain uses TRBV11-3 with TRBJ1-3, with D perhaps matching TRBD1 (5 bases). This CDR3 is 15 amino acids long. Germline V gene data show CDR1 as SGHNT and CDR2 as YENEEA. V shed 4 bases and J shed 2 bases, with 12 bases lying between them.